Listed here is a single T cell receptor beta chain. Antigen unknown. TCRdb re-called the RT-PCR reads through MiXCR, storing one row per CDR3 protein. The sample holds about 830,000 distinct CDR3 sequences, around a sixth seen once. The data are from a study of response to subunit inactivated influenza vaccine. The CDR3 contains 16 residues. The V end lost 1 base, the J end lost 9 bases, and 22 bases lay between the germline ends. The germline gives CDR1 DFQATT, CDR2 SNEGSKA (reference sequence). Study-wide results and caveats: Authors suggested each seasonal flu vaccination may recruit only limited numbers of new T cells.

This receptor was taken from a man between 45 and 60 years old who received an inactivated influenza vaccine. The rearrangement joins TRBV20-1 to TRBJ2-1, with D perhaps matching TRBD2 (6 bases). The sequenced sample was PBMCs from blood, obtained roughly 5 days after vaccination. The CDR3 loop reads CSARAPGTRRTGEQFF. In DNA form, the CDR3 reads TGCAGTGCTAGAGCCCCGGGGACTCGCAGGACTGGTGAGCAGTTCTTC.